Following are 8 T cell receptor beta chains from one sample sequenced in a study of T cells in localized non-small cell lung cancer. The method was immunoSEQ multiplex PCR; TCRdb's version includes in-frame clones alone and lacks a portion of them. The data show about 77,000 clones, 88% seen once. The sample consisted of peripheral blood, taken before any cancer treatment. All receptors come from a woman aged 35-75 years with stage I squamous cell lung carcinoma.

The chain links TRBV30 to TRBJ1-6; D is ambiguous. The CDR3 spans 15 residues. CDR1 is GTSNPN and CDR2 is SVGIG in the germline V gene (reference sequence). Trimming shortened V by 2 bases and J by 9 bases, and 17 bases separated the two germline ends. The CDR3 sequence: CAWSKAQALSSPLHF. CDR3 bases: TGTGCCTGGAGTAAAGCTCAGGCGCTAAGTTCACCCCTCCACTTT.

This chain joins TRBV5-6 and TRBJ1-2, with a possible D match to TRBD1 (6 bases). The V end lost 1 base, the J end lost 2 bases, and 12 bases lay between the germline ends. This CDR3 region has 15 residues. Germline V CDR1 and CDR2: SGHDT, YYEEEE. CDR3 DNA: TGTGCCAGCAGCTTGACTTCAGGGGCGAACTATGGCTACACCTTC. This encodes CASSLTSGANYGYTF.

This chain links TRBV27 with TRBJ2-3; no reliable D call. Germline V gene sequence: CDR1 MNHEY, CDR2 SMNVEV (reference sequence). CDR3 length: 11 residues. Trimming removed 5 bases from V and 3 bases from J, with 3 bases in between. CDR3 sequence (DNA): TGTGCCAGCAGTCAGACAGATACGCAGTATTTT. Its protein product is CASSQTDTQYF.

The CDR3 sequence is CASSSDRSNSPLHF. The CDR3 region has the DNA TGTGCCAGCAGCTCGGACAGGTCGAATTCACCCCTCCACTTT. This rearrangement joins TRBV11-1 to TRBJ1-6; 7 bases match TRBD1. V trimming: 4 bases; J trimming: 7 bases; junction bases outside the gene matches: 4. Germline values: CDR1 SGHAT, CDR2 FQDESV (reference sequence). This CDR3 comprises 14 residues.

The V gene is TRBV10-2, the J gene TRBJ1-1, with D possibly TRBD1 on 5 matching bases. Trimming removed 6 bases at V and 4 bases at J, with 9 bases between. This CDR3 is 12 amino acids long. The germline V gene encodes CDR1 WSHSY and CDR2 SAAADI. CDR3 sequence reads: CASRPGPTEAFF. CDR3 coding DNA: TGCGCCAGCAGACCAGGGCCCACTGAAGCTTTCTTT.

The chain carries TRBV19 and TRBJ1-5, with no clear D. This CDR3 contains 16 residues. V lost 3 bases and J lost 0, with 12 bases in between. Germline V gives CDR1 LNHDA, CDR2 SQIVND (reference sequence). This CDR3 is CASSILAENSNQPQHF. The CDR3 DNA sequence: TGTGCCAGTAGTATTCTGGCTGAGAATAGCAATCAGCCCCAGCATTTT.

The rearrangement links TRBV5-1 to TRBJ2-3; D remains ambiguous. This CDR3 has 13 amino acids. Trimming left V 0 bases short and J 4 bases short, with 6 bases between. The germline gives CDR1 SGHRS, CDR2 YFSETQ. CDR3 sequence (DNA): TGCGCCAGCAGCTTGGTCGGACCAGATACGCAGTATTTT. Translating it yields CASSLVGPDTQYF.

With respect to this clone: Other DNA sequences in the same sample also yield this CDR3. The gene calls are TRBV5-1 and TRBJ1-2; unclear D gene. With 0 bases removed from V and 2 bases from J, the gap between germline ends came to 5 bases. Per the germline V gene, CDR1 is SGHRS and CDR2 is YFSETQ. The CDR3 is made up of 13 amino acids. CDR3 sequence: CASSLAGNYGYTF. The CDR3 bases are TGCGCCAGCAGCTTGGCCGGGAACTATGGCTACACCTTC.